These 13 T cell receptor beta chains share one sample of origin, sequenced in a study of a mutant IDH1 vaccine in newly diagnosed glioma. Sample time point: week 47, end of study. In every dose of vaccine, 300 ug of mutant IDH1 20-mer peptide was given alongside topical imiquimod. Antigens for these TCRs are unknown. Some clones are missing from TCRdb's copy, which holds only in-frame ones; the method was immunoSEQ multiplex PCR. The data contain tens of thousands of clones, roughly 80% of them seen just once; the ten biggest clones take up 3.5% to 4%. Sequenced here: PBMCs, sampled from a glioma patient whose treatment included an IDH1 peptide vaccine. The origin of the receptors is a man aged 25 to 45 with glioma.

Here the CDR3 reads CASSDSMGPLLAGELFF. CDR3 nucleotides: TGTGCCAGCAGTGACTCGATGGGGCCACTCCTGGCCGGGGAGCTGTTTTTT. The V gene is TRBV6-4, the J gene TRBJ2-2; tentative D call: TRBD1 (5 bases). CDR3 length: 17 amino acids. V shed 0 bases and J shed 6 bases, with 17 bases lying between them. Germline CDR1 and CDR2: MRHNA and SNTAGT.

The J gene is TRBJ1-4, the V gene TRBV14; D uncertain. Trimming took 3 bases from V and 7 from J, leaving 18 bases between them. The CDR3 length is 16 residues. CDR1 and CDR2 from the germline V gene are SGHDN and FVKESK. The CDR3 DNA reads as TGTGCCAGCAGCCAGCAGCCGCGGTTGGCGGGTGAAAAACTGTTTTTT. As protein: CASSQQPRLAGEKLFF. The entire variable domain, with the rest obtained from reference TRBV14 and TRBJ1-4, is as follows: EAGVTQFPSHSVIEKGQTVTLRCDPISGHDNLYWYRRVMGKEIKFLLHFVKESKQDESGMPNNRFLAERTGGTYSTLKVQPAELEDSGVYFCASSQQPRLAGEKLFFGSGTQLSVL.

The chain links TRBV30 to TRBJ1-4; TRBD1 might be the D (6 bases). The V end lost 0 bases, the J end lost 5 bases, and 10 bases lay between the germline ends. Germline V lookup: CDR1 GTSNPN, CDR2 SVGIG (reference sequence). This CDR3 has 14 residues. This chain's CDR3 is CAWSVGGKNEKLFF. CDR3 in DNA: TGTGCCTGGAGTGTAGGGGGGAAGAATGAAAAACTGTTTTTT.

This chain joins TRBV2 and TRBJ1-1, with unresolved D. The ends were cut back, 4 bases at V and 1 base at J, with 10 bases in the middle. Germline CDR1 SNHLY, CDR2 FYNNEI. The CDR3 is 14 residues long. The CDR3 DNA reads as TGTGCCAGCAGTGGGGGTCTGCCGAACACTGAAGCTTTCTTT. It is translated as CASSGGLPNTEAFF.

The chain employs TRBV29-1 and TRBJ2-3; 8 positions agree with TRBD1. Per germline, CDR1 SQVTM and CDR2 ANQGSEA. This CDR3 is 15 amino acids long. J gave up 2 bases and V 0 bases, and 4 bases lay outside the gene matches. CDR3 sequence: CSVEDWTGFTDTQYF. Here the CDR3 DNA reads TGCAGCGTTGAAGATTGGACAGGGTTCACAGATACGCAGTATTTT.

This rearrangement joins TRBV7-9 to TRBJ1-2, with unresolved D. The CDR3 length is 13 residues. Germline assignment: CDR1 SEHNR and CDR2 FQNEAQ (reference sequence). Trimming removed 1 base from V and 8 bases from J, with 11 bases in between. CDR3 sequence: CASSLEGSSGYTF. The CDR3 coding sequence is TGTGCCAGCAGCTTAGAAGGGTCTAGCGGCTACACCTTC.

This chain joins TRBV5-1 and TRBJ1-1; tentatively, D is TRBD1 (6 bases). Germline CDR1 SGHRS, CDR2 YFSETQ. Trimming left V 1 base short and J 0 bases short, with 10 bases between. The CDR3 consists of 15 residues. The CDR3 nucleotides read TGCGCCAGCAGCTTGTTGACAGGCATGAACACTGAAGCTTTCTTT. Translated, it gives CASSLLTGMNTEAFF.

This clone was observed a few times. The rearrangement links TRBV7-9 to TRBJ1-1; 7 bases are a match to TRBD1. The CDR3 has 13 amino acids. Trimming cost V 4 bases and J 6 bases; bases outside gene matches: 5. The germline gives CDR1 SEHNR, CDR2 FQNEAQ (reference sequence). CDR3 DNA sequence: TGTGCCAGCAGCTCCCGGGACAGCCCTGAAGCTTTCTTT. This translates into CASSSRDSPEAFF.

The chain has TRBV14 and TRBJ2-5; no firm D call. Trimming cost V 4 bases and J 9 bases, with 15 bases left between them. CDR1 SGHDN and CDR2 FVKESK come from the germline V gene. The CDR3 spans 13 residues. Here the CDR3 reads CASSPVPYSSQYF. In nucleotides, the CDR3 is TGTGCCAGCAGCCCTGTACCTTATTCCTCCCAGTACTTC.

The V and J genes are TRBV12-5 and TRBJ2-1; D possibly corresponds to TRBD1 (5 bases). The V end was cut by 6 bases, the J end by 2 bases, with 5 bases between. Germline CDR1 reads LGHNT; CDR2 reads FRNRAP. This CDR3 has 12 residues. The chain's CDR3 is CASGQAYNEQFF. CDR3 nucleotides: TGTGCTAGTGGACAGGCCTACAATGAGCAGTTCTTC.

The genes are TRBV6-1 and TRBJ2-4, with TRBD2 matching 13 bases. The CDR3 runs 16 residues. Germline CDR1 MNHNS, CDR2 SASEGT. Germline trimming cut 4 bases from V and 0 bases from J; bases unmatched to any gene: 0. CDR3 residues: CASSGTSGGAKNIQYF. Here the CDR3 DNA reads TGTGCCAGCAGTGGGACTAGCGGGGGAGCCAAAAACATTCAGTACTTC.

The CDR3, as DNA: TGTGCCACCAGCAGAGGGGGGACAGATCTCTACGAGCAGTACTTC. Its protein product is CATSRGGTDLYEQYF. The chain is built from TRBV15 and TRBJ2-7, with TRBD1 matching 7 bases. CDR1 LNHNV and CDR2 YYDKDF come from the germline V gene (reference sequence). Trimming removed 1 base from V and 3 bases from J; junction bases left unmatched: 6. The CDR3 length is 15 residues. Looking up the rest from reference TRBV15 and TRBJ2-7 gives the full variable domain: DAMVIQNPRYQVTQFGKPVTLSCSQTLNHNVMYWYQQKSSQAPKLLFHYYDKDFNNEADTPDNFQSRRPNTSFCFLDIRSPGLGDTAMYLCATSRGGTDLYEQYFGPGTRLTVT.

J is TRBJ2-7 and V is TRBV6-6; D ambiguous. CDR1 is MNHNY and CDR2 is SVGAGI in the germline V gene (reference sequence). Trimming left V 0 bases short and J 4 bases short, with 7 bases between. This CDR3 comprises 13 residues. CDR3 DNA sequence: TGTGCCAGCAGTTACTCGGACGGGTACGAGCAGTACTTC. Translating it yields CASSYSDGYEQYF.